These 20 T cell receptor beta chains came from one sample sequenced in a study of shared clonotypes between healthy human individuals. Some clones are missing from TCRdb's copy, which holds only in-frame ones; the method was immunoSEQ multiplex PCR. The repertoire holds roughly 660,000 clones, 80% to 95% seen once, with 34% in the top ten. Sequenced material: memory CD8+ T cells from PBMCs. The subset here: CD45RO+ cells pooled with CCR7-negative TemRA cells. These TCRs come from a man aged 18-30 years in good health. Some clones in this sample may be carry-over from other donors' samples.

In this sample, this clone turned up a few times. V usage is TRBV2 and J usage is TRBJ1-2, with D unclear. The CDR3 is 16 amino acids. Germline-derived CDR1 and CDR2 are SNHLY and FYNNEI. The germline V and J ends were trimmed by 6 bases and 5 bases, with 22 bases remaining between them. Here the CDR3 reads CASRPSGRKTMYGYTF. The CDR3 coding sequence is TGTGCCAGCAGACCATCTGGACGCAAGACGATGTATGGCTACACCTTC.

V is TRBV5-1 and J is TRBJ2-1, with D uncertain. CDR1 SGHRS and CDR2 YFSETQ come from the germline V gene. Deletions cut 1 base from V and 7 bases from J, with 9 bases between. This CDR3 has 13 amino acids. The CDR3 region has the DNA TGCGCCAGCAGCTTGCCGGAGTGGAATGAGCAGTTCTTC. It codes for CASSLPEWNEQFF.

This clone has just one count. This sequence joins TRBV11-2 and TRBJ2-3; tentatively, D is TRBD1 (5 bases). Germline CDR1 SGHAT, CDR2 FQNNGV. The CDR3 consists of 16 residues. The V end lost 5 bases, the J end lost 4 bases, and 19 bases lay between the germline ends. CDR3 sequence reads: CASSPQRAKGSDTQYF. In DNA form, the CDR3 reads TGTGCCAGCAGCCCCCAACGGGCCAAGGGGTCAGATACGCAGTATTTT.

The V call is TRBV19, the J call TRBJ1-5; no reliable D call. The germline V gene encodes CDR1 LNHDA and CDR2 SQIVND (reference sequence). Trimming left V 5 bases short and J 4 bases short, with 6 bases between. The CDR3 loop spans 12 amino acids. CDR3: CASSHGNQPQHF. As DNA, the CDR3 is TGTGCCAGTAGTCACGGAAATCAGCCCCAGCATTTT.

V and J are TRBV5-1 and TRBJ2-1, with 7 bases identical to TRBD1. V gave up 4 bases and J gave up 2 bases; unmatched junction bases: 6. Germline CDR1 is SGHRS and CDR2 is YFSETQ. The CDR3 is 15 residues long. CDR3: CASSPIGGAYNEQFF. As DNA, the CDR3 is TGCGCCAGCAGCCCTATAGGGGGCGCCTACAATGAGCAGTTCTTC.

The V call is TRBV5-5, the J call TRBJ1-2; tentatively, D is TRBD1 (6 bases). This CDR3 spans 16 amino acids. Between the trimmed V and J ends, which lost 2 bases and 5 bases, there was a span of 19 bases. The germline gives CDR1 SGHKS, CDR2 YYEKEE (reference sequence). The CDR3 protein is CASSFGRQVVGYGYTF. The CDR3 DNA follows: TGTGCCAGCAGCTTTGGTAGACAGGTGGTAGGGTATGGCTACACCTTC. Variable domain in full (rest from reference TRBV5-5 and TRBJ1-2): DAGVTQSPTHLIKTRGQQVTLRCSPISGHKSVSWYQQVLGQGPQFIFQYYEKEERGRGNFPDRFSARQFPNYSSELNVNALLLGDSALYLCASSFGRQVVGYGYTFGSGTRLTVV.

The chain employs TRBV12-2 and TRBJ1-1; the table's D call, TRBD1, has no DNA check behind it. TRBV12-2 is reported as a pseudogene. The CDR3 sequence is 16 residues long. CDR3 in amino acids: CASRPGRGYRNTEAFF. CDR3 nucleotides: TGTGCAAGTCGCCCTGGGCGTGGCTATCGGAACACTGAAGCTTTCTTT.

The chain employs TRBV15 and TRBJ2-7; weak D call: TRBD2 (6 bases). V lost 5 bases to trimming and J lost 3 bases, with 17 bases between them. Germline V gives CDR1 LNHNV, CDR2 YYDKDF (reference sequence). This CDR3 region has 15 residues. CDR3 amino acids: CATSAAPEGDYEQYF. For the CDR3, the DNA is TGTGCCACCAGCGCCGCCCCGGAGGGAGACTACGAGCAGTACTTC.

The chain employs TRBV9 and TRBJ2-6; 7 bases agree with TRBD1. CDR3 length equals 19 residues. The germline gives CDR1 SGDLS, CDR2 YYNGEE. The V segment lost 1 base and the J segment 2 bases; nucleotides outside the gene matches: 12. CDR3 nucleotides: TGTGCCAGCAGCGTACCTCTACGGATGACAGGGACTGGGGCCAACGTCCTGACTTTC. As protein: CASSVPLRMTGTGANVLTF.

The chain couples TRBV5-1 to TRBJ2-7, with D uncertain. This CDR3 is 14 amino acids long. Germline-derived CDR1 and CDR2 are SGHRS and YFSETQ. The ends were cut back, 1 base at V and 3 bases at J, with 11 bases in the middle. The CDR3 spells CASSLRDTFYEQYF. The CDR3 DNA is TGCGCCAGCAGCTTGCGAGACACTTTCTACGAGCAGTACTTC.

V and J are TRBV11-2 and TRBJ1-1; D is perhaps TRBD1 (5 bases). Trimming took off 5 bases at V and 2 bases at J, with 24 bases between the two ends. The CDR3 runs to 18 residues. The germline gives CDR1 SGHAT, CDR2 FQNNGV. CDR3 DNA sequence: TGTGCCAGCAGCACCACAGCGGGTTGGGACCTCCTAAACACTGAAGCTTTCTTT. Amino acid sequence: CASSTTAGWDLLNTEAFF.

V and J are TRBV7-6 and TRBJ1-4; 8 nucleotides agree with TRBD1. The CDR3 is made up of 15 amino acids. Germline V gene lookup returns CDR1 SGHVS and CDR2 FNYEAQ. The J segment lost 8 bases and the V segment lost 3 bases, leaving 8 bases of the junction unmatched. The CDR3 protein is CASSFDRGTREKLFF. In DNA, the CDR3 is TGTGCCAGCAGCTTTGACAGGGGTACGAGAGAAAAACTGTTTTTT.

The chain uses TRBV6-1 and TRBJ2-1; unclear D gene. In germline, CDR1 is MNHNS, CDR2 SASEGT. Trimming removed 4 bases from V and 3 bases from J, with 7 bases in between. This CDR3 has 13 amino acids. CDR3 residues: CASSVEYYNEQFF. The CDR3 DNA sequence: TGTGCCAGCAGTGTCGAGTACTACAATGAGCAGTTCTTC.

Only a few counts were recorded for this clone. This same CDR3 is encoded by further DNA sequences in the sample. The genes are TRBV9 and TRBJ2-5; no reliable D call. The germline gives CDR1 SGDLS, CDR2 YYNGEE. The V and J ends lost 4 bases and 0 bases respectively, with 7 bases between them. The CDR3 runs to 13 residues. This chain's CDR3 is CASSPPYQETQYF. Here the CDR3 DNA reads TGTGCCAGCAGCCCACCTTACCAAGAGACCCAGTACTTC.

V usage is TRBV5-1 and J usage is TRBJ2-2; 8 bases are shared with TRBD2. The CDR3 length is 16 residues. CDR1 is SGHRS and CDR2 is YFSETQ in the germline V gene. With 0 bases clipped from V and 6 bases from J, the junction kept 7 bases outside the gene matches. This chain's CDR3 is CASSLDPGLGSGELFF. CDR3 DNA sequence: TGCGCCAGCAGCTTGGATCCGGGACTAGGGTCCGGGGAGCTGTTTTTT.

This clone has just one count. The chain joins TRBV28 to TRBJ1-6; 7 positions match TRBD1. J gave up 11 bases and V 3 bases, and 7 bases lay outside the gene matches. From germline, CDR1 is MDHEN and CDR2 SYDVKM. The CDR3 is made up of 14 amino acids. The CDR3 DNA follows: TGTGCCAGCAGTTTGGAGGGGGCCCCGCCACCCCTCCACTTT. It specifies CASSLEGAPPPLHF.

On this clone itself: The sample has other DNA sequences that encode this CDR3 too. The rearrangement joins TRBV6-5 to TRBJ2-3; D possibly matches TRBD1 or TRBD2 (5 bases each). Germline lookup yields CDR1 MNHEY and CDR2 SVGAGI. Trimming shortened V by 2 bases and J by 3 bases, and 6 bases separated the two germline ends. This CDR3 has 13 residues. The CDR3 DNA reads TGTGCCAGCAGTTACGGGGGTACAGATACGCAGTATTTT. Its protein product is CASSYGGTDTQYF.

The chain uses TRBV10-3 and TRBJ2-2, with D possibly being TRBD1 (5 bases). The CDR3 is 13 residues long. CDR1 ENHRY and CDR2 SYGVKD come from the germline V gene. V shed 6 bases and J shed 4 bases, with 9 bases lying between them. The CDR3 region is CAIRTGSTGELFF. The CDR3 nucleotides read TGTGCCATCAGAACAGGATCCACCGGGGAGCTGTTTTTT.

This chain uses TRBV13 with TRBJ1-1, with D perhaps matching TRBD1 (5 bases). The CDR3 spans 13 residues. CDR1 is PRHDT and CDR2 is FYEKMQ in the germline V gene (reference sequence). V was shortened by 4 bases and J by 3 bases, with 9 bases between the two germline ends. The CDR3 sequence is CASSWGGDTEAFF. The CDR3 region has the DNA TGTGCCAGCAGCTGGGGGGGTGACACTGAAGCTTTCTTT.

In this sample, this clone turned up once. CDR3 amino acids: CASSFVDRAKAKNIQYF. CDR3 in DNA: TGTGCCAGCAGCTTCGTGGACAGGGCCAAAGCCAAAAACATTCAGTACTTC. The chain uses TRBV7-9 and TRBJ2-4, with 8 bases that match TRBD1. V lost 3 bases, J lost 0 bases, and 7 bases stayed unmatched. CDR1 SEHNR and CDR2 FQNEAQ come from the germline V gene (reference sequence). This CDR3 spans 17 amino acids. The full variable domain, rest sourced from reference TRBV7-9 and TRBJ2-4, is DTGVSQNPRHKITKRGQNVTFRCDPISEHNRLYWYRQTLGQGPEFLTYFQNEAQLEKSRLLSDRFSAERPKGSFSTLEIQRTEQGDSAMYLCASSFVDRAKAKNIQYFGAGTRLSVL.